This TCR beta chain was captured in a study of CD8 T cells in Susac syndrome. The wider study: Blood was drawn from patients with Susac syndrome. At that point, they were therapy-naive, on corticosteroids, or on intravenous immunoglobulin alone.

It was with random hexamers that about 0.45 to 1 ug RNA was reverse transcribed. TCRdb processed the immunoSEQ multiplex PCR reads anew with MiXCR; each CDR3 protein has one entry. The sample has under 95,000 distinct CDR3 sequences, approximately 95% seen once. This CDR3 contains 16 residues. Per the germline V gene, CDR1 is DFQATT and CDR2 is SNEGSKA (reference sequence). Trimming shortened V by 5 bases and J by 0 bases, and 18 bases separated the two germline ends. Negative isolation was used for CD8+ and CD4+ T cells and FACS enrichment for TEMRA cells. The sample comprised CD8+ T cells from PBMCs. The receptor was isolated from a human donor with Susac syndrome. J is TRBJ2-3 and V is TRBV20-1, with D perhaps assigned TRBD1 or TRBD2 (6 bases each). The CDR3 DNA follows: TGCAGTGCTCCAGAGGGGGGACTCCAAAGCACAGATACGCAGTATTTT. Translating gives CSAPEGGLQSTDTQYF.